The 24 T cell receptor beta chains below were found in one sample sequenced in a study of OX40 agonist ivuxolimab in advanced cancers. Produced via immunoSEQ multiplex PCR; TCRdb's table is partial and in-frame only. The sample carries approximately 50,000 clones, 80% recorded once. The specimen was CD4+ or CD8+ T cells sorted from blood, collected in a trial of the OX40 agonist ivuxolimab. Every receptor here comes from an adult with an advanced solid tumor such as melanoma, head and neck, liver or kidney cancer.

This sequence joins TRBV7-6 and TRBJ1-2; a possible D gene is TRBD1 (5 bases). The germline V and J ends were trimmed by 3 bases and 5 bases, with 16 bases remaining between them. The germline gives CDR1 SGHVS, CDR2 FNYEAQ. The CDR3 length is 15 residues. The CDR3 coding sequence is TGTGCCAGCAGCTTGAGCCCCGGGGGAGGATATGGCTACACCTTC. Its protein product is CASSLSPGGGYGYTF.

The chain is built from TRBV7-9 and TRBJ2-2; 7 bases map to TRBD1. The V gene's germline CDR1 is SEHNR and CDR2 FQNEAQ (reference sequence). V gave up 5 bases and J gave up 5 bases; unmatched junction bases: 2. CDR3 length: 13 amino acids. The CDR3 nucleotides read TGTGCCAGCAGCACGACAGGGACCGGGGAGCTGTTTTTT. This translates into CASSTTGTGELFF. Looking up the rest from reference TRBV7-9 and TRBJ2-2 gives the full variable domain: DTGVSQNPRHKITKRGQNVTFRCDPISEHNRLYWYRQTLGQGPEFLTYFQNEAQLEKSRLLSDRFSAERPKGSFSTLEIQRTEQGDSAMYLCASSTTGTGELFFGEGSRLTVL.

V usage is TRBV28 and J usage is TRBJ2-5; the match to TRBD1 covers 8 bases. Unmatched junction bases numbered 4, after V lost 4 bases and J lost 3 bases. The germline V gene has CDR1 MDHEN and CDR2 SYDVKM. The length of the CDR3 is 14 residues. CDR3 sequence: CASSSGGAKETQYF. The CDR3 coding sequence is TGTGCCAGCAGTTCAGGGGGCGCGAAAGAGACCCAGTACTTC.

V is TRBV7-6 and J is TRBJ2-2, with 7 bases that match TRBD1. Germline lookup yields CDR1 SGHVS and CDR2 FNYEAQ. J gave up 7 bases and V 5 bases, and 10 bases lay outside the gene matches. The CDR3 is made up of 15 amino acids. The CDR3 reads CASSPPTGYFGELFF. The CDR3 DNA reads as TGTGCCAGCAGCCCCCCGACAGGGTATTTCGGGGAGCTGTTTTTT.

This clone came up a few times. The V and J genes are TRBV18 and TRBJ2-3; 13 nucleotides align to TRBD2. Trimming took 4 bases from V and 6 from J; bases not matched to a gene: 7. The CDR3 spans 16 residues. In germline, CDR1 is KGHSH, CDR2 LQKENI. The CDR3 region has the DNA TGTGCCAGCTCACGGACTAGCGGGAGCGGGACGGATACGCAGTATTTT. Amino acid sequence: CASSRTSGSGTDTQYF.

The chain employs TRBV6-6 and TRBJ2-3, with a possible D match to TRBD2 (6 bases). The germline gives CDR1 MNHNY, CDR2 SVGAGI (reference sequence). The CDR3 length is 16 residues. Trimming left V 2 bases short and J 0 bases short, with 12 bases between. CDR3 coding DNA: TGTGCCAGCAGTTACGACGGGACTCCTAGCACAGATACGCAGTATTTT. Translating gives CASSYDGTPSTDTQYF.

A note on this clone: One junction end does not reproduce the germline sequence, and a read error may be involved. The chain recombines TRBV6-4 with TRBJ1-6, with D unclear. Germline CDR1 MRHNA, CDR2 SNTAGT. This CDR3 comprises 15 residues. The CDR3 protein is CASSYSLGYNSPLHF. Here the CDR3 DNA reads TGTGCCAGCAGTTACTCATTGGGTTATAATTCACCCCTCCACTTT.

The sample holds a few counts of this clone. The chain carries TRBV7-2 and TRBJ2-5; no clear D gene. With 3 bases removed from V and 2 bases from J, the gap between germline ends came to 7 bases. The CDR3 is 13 amino acids. CDR1 SGHTA and CDR2 FQGNSA come from the germline V gene. The CDR3 sequence: CASSFSSQETQYF. For the CDR3, the DNA is TGTGCCAGCAGCTTCTCTAGTCAAGAGACCCAGTACTTC.

This chain joins TRBV28 and TRBJ1-1; 7 nucleotides agree with TRBD1. The length of the CDR3 is 16 residues. J was trimmed by 4 bases and V by 2 bases; bases with no gene match: 10. In germline, CDR1 is MDHEN, CDR2 SYDVKM. In nucleotides, the CDR3 is TGTGCCAGCAGTTTACTTAGGGGGCAAGCCCTCACTGAAGCTTTCTTT. Encoded protein: CASSLLRGQALTEAFF. The full variable domain, with the rest looked up from reference TRBV28 and TRBJ1-1, is DVKVTQSSRYLVKRTGEKVFLECVQDMDHENMFWYRQDPGLGLRLIYFSYDVKMKEKGDIPEGYSVSREKKERFSLILESASTNQTSMYLCASSLLRGQALTEAFFGQGTRLTVV.

The rearrangement uses TRBV18 and TRBJ2-3; TRBD2 agrees at 7 bases. The CDR3 totals 16 residues. Germline trimming cut 2 bases from V and 0 bases from J; bases unmatched to any gene: 5. The germline CDR1 and CDR2 sequences are KGHSH and LQKENI. In DNA, the CDR3 is TGTGCCAGCTCACCAGGAGCGGGGACTAGCACAGATACGCAGTATTTT. Its protein is CASSPGAGTSTDTQYF.

This clone was counted once. The chain uses TRBV2 and TRBJ1-1, with 10 bases matching TRBD1. This CDR3 region has 18 residues. CDR1 and CDR2 from the germline V gene are SNHLY and FYNNEI. V was pared by 6 bases and J by 1 base, with 14 bases of the junction left unmatched. The CDR3 here is CASRAQGGTGAKNTEAFF. The CDR3, as DNA: TGTGCCAGCAGAGCCCAAGGTGGGACAGGGGCTAAGAACACTGAAGCTTTCTTT.

This rearrangement joins TRBV6-9 to TRBJ2-1; D is undetermined. The germline V and J ends were trimmed by 6 bases and 3 bases, with 12 bases remaining between them. The germline CDR1 and CDR2 sequences are MNHGY and SVAAGI. The CDR3 is made up of 14 amino acids. The CDR3 reads CASRLMADYNEQFF. DNA for the CDR3: TGTGCCAGCAGATTAATGGCGGACTACAATGAGCAGTTCTTC.

The chain recombines TRBV6-1 with TRBJ1-5; D is perhaps TRBD1 (5 bases). The germline gives CDR1 MNHNS, CDR2 SASEGT. The CDR3 consists of 14 residues. Trimming pared 8 bases from V and 1 base from J, leaving 12 bases between. The CDR3 DNA reads as TGTGCCAGCGTAGACAGTGGGAGCAATCAGCCCCAGCATTTT. This gives the protein CASVDSGSNQPQHF.

The gene calls are TRBV21-1 and TRBJ1-5; TRBD1 is taken as the D call from the table, unchecked against the DNA. TRBV21-1 is flagged as a pseudogene. The CDR3 totals 17 residues. Here the CDR3 DNA reads TGTGCCAGCAGCAAAGAAAGCAAGGTCAGGTTCAGGCAGCCCCAGCATTTT. This encodes CASSKESKVRFRQPQHF.

V usage is TRBV6-5 and J usage is TRBJ2-1, with 9 bases fitting TRBD2. CDR3 length: 15 amino acids. V gave up 4 bases and J gave up 2 bases; unmatched junction bases: 3. The germline V gene encodes CDR1 MNHEY and CDR2 SVGAGI. CDR3 sequence reads: CASSLAGVPYNEQFF. In nucleotides, the CDR3 is TGTGCCAGCAGTTTAGCGGGAGTACCCTACAATGAGCAGTTCTTC.

This chain links TRBV12-5 with TRBJ2-1; 8 bases are a match to TRBD2. This CDR3 region has 15 residues. With V trimmed by 10 bases and J by 0 bases, 8 bases remained unmatched. Germline V gene lookup returns CDR1 LGHNT and CDR2 FRNRAP. The CDR3 region is CATSREGSSYNEQFF. In DNA, the CDR3 is TGTGCTACATCACGGGAGGGTAGCTCCTACAATGAGCAGTTCTTC. The entire variable domain, with the rest obtained from reference TRBV12-5 and TRBJ2-1, is as follows: DARVTQTPRHKVTEMGQEVTMRCQPILGHNTVFWYRQTMMQGLELLAYFRNRAPLDDSGMPKDRFSAEMPDATLATLKIQPSEPRDSAVYFCATSREGSSYNEQFFGPGTRLTVL.

V and J are TRBV5-4 and TRBJ2-7; TRBD2 is a possible D gene (6 bases). In germline, CDR1 is SGHNT, CDR2 YYREEE (reference sequence). With 4 bases removed from V and 7 bases from J, the gap between germline ends came to 15 bases. The CDR3 runs 13 residues. The CDR3 coding sequence is TGTGCCAGCAGCGTCAGGGACTCTTTGGAGCAGTACTTC. It encodes CASSVRDSLEQYF.

The chain carries TRBV6-4 and TRBJ1-5; D remains ambiguous. The CDR3 has 13 amino acids. Trimming removed 6 bases at V and 7 bases at J, with 13 bases between. CDR1 is MRHNA and CDR2 is SNTAGT in the germline V gene. The CDR3 here is CASSFEPEQPQHF. CDR3 DNA sequence: TGTGCCAGCAGCTTCGAACCGGAGCAGCCCCAGCATTTT.

This clone has just one count. The gene calls are TRBV28 and TRBJ1-2, with D maybe TRBD1 (5 bases). This CDR3 contains 14 residues. V shed 5 bases and J shed 7 bases, with 17 bases lying between them. From germline, CDR1 is MDHEN and CDR2 SYDVKM. The CDR3 is CASSGGRGAVGYTF. The CDR3 nucleotides read TGTGCCAGCAGTGGGGGAAGGGGCGCGGTTGGCTACACCTTC.

CDR3 bases: TGTGCCAGCAGCCCCCAGGGCGGGGGGAGGAACGAGCAGTACTTC. This translates into CASSPQGGGRNEQYF. The chain has TRBV7-2 and TRBJ2-7; 8 bases agree with TRBD2. This CDR3 comprises 15 residues. Germline V lookup: CDR1 SGHTA, CDR2 FQGNSA. Trimming removed 5 bases from V and 5 bases from J; junction bases left unmatched: 11.

The chain combines TRBV5-1 with TRBJ2-1, with D possibly being TRBD1 (5 bases). Trimming pared 0 bases from V and 5 bases from J, leaving 9 bases between. This CDR3 comprises 14 residues. Germline V CDR1 and CDR2: SGHRS, YFSETQ. As DNA, the CDR3 is TGCGCCAGCAGCTTGGAAGACAGAAACAATGAGCAGTTCTTC. Its protein is CASSLEDRNNEQFF.

This chain links TRBV4-1 with TRBJ1-1, with D perhaps matching TRBD1 (5 bases). The germline CDR1 and CDR2 sequences are MGHRA and YSYEKL. The V gene lost 1 base and the J gene lost 3 bases, with 18 bases spanning the gap. The CDR3 is made up of 17 amino acids. The CDR3: CASSQGLGATRDTEAFF. CDR3 sequence (DNA): TGCGCCAGCAGCCAAGGGTTAGGGGCGACCAGGGACACTGAAGCTTTCTTT.

The chain recombines TRBV7-7 with TRBJ2-5; tentatively, D is TRBD2 (5 bases). This CDR3 is built from 15 residues. Per germline, CDR1 SSHAT and CDR2 FNYEAQ (reference sequence). The V end lost 6 bases, the J end lost 5 bases, and 19 bases lay between the germline ends. The CDR3 DNA follows: TGTGCCAGCAGTACAACCTCAGCTAGCCGGGAGACCCAGTACTTC. Protein product: CASSTTSASRETQYF.

The J gene is TRBJ1-3, the V gene TRBV4-3; a possible D gene is TRBD1 (6 bases). The CDR3 is 16 residues long. The germline V and J ends were trimmed by 1 base and 4 bases, with 14 bases remaining between them. Germline V lookup: CDR1 LGHNA, CDR2 YSLEER. CDR3 residues: CASSQVAAGAGNTIYF. As DNA, the CDR3 is TGCGCCAGCAGCCAAGTCGCGGCAGGGGCCGGAAACACCATATATTTT.